The 24 T cell receptor beta chains below were found in one sample sequenced in a study of T cells in Graves' hyperthyroidism and ophthalmopathy. The TCR beta CDR3 regions underwent amplification using RNA transcripts as the source. A first-round RT-PCR of the TCR CDR3 used the HTBI primer set. TCRdb redid the calling of the multiplex PCR reads with MiXCR, one entry per CDR3 protein. The table has some 490,000 distinct CDR3 sequences, approximately 22% seen once. The sample comprised blood. The receptors were gathered from a woman between 65 and 79 years old with Graves' ophthalmopathy.

V usage is TRBV11-2 and J usage is TRBJ1-3; the match to TRBD1 covers 7 bases. Trimming cost V 1 base and J 4 bases; bases outside gene matches: 10. Germline-derived CDR1 and CDR2 are SGHAT and FQNNGV. The length of the CDR3 is 17 residues. The CDR3: CASSLVALPGGGNTIYF. The CDR3 coding sequence is TGTGCCAGCAGCTTAGTGGCCCTACCAGGGGGAGGAAACACCATATATTTT.

The chain combines TRBV19 with TRBJ1-1; D is uncertain. The CDR3 is 14 residues long. CDR1 LNHDA and CDR2 SQIVND come from the germline V gene (reference sequence). V lost 5 bases and J 5 bases, leaving 15 bases between the germline ends. As DNA, the CDR3 is TGTGCCAGTAGTTCGGATTCGAAGGGTACTGAAGCTTTCTTT. Amino acid sequence: CASSSDSKGTEAFF.

This clonotype was observed at least ten times. The chain is built from TRBV15 and TRBJ1-5; D unclear. This CDR3 contains 14 residues. The germline gives CDR1 LNHNV, CDR2 YYDKDF (reference sequence). The ends were cut back, 0 bases at V and 4 bases at J, with 7 bases in the middle. The chain's CDR3 is CATSRDRKNQPQHF. CDR3 DNA sequence: TGTGCCACCAGCAGAGACCGGAAAAATCAGCCCCAGCATTTT.

V and J are TRBV20-1 and TRBJ2-3; D is ambiguous. V gave up 7 bases and J gave up 2 bases, with 10 bases separating them. Germline CDR1 and CDR2: DFQATT and SNEGSKA (reference sequence). The CDR3 runs 12 residues. The CDR3, as DNA: TGCAGTGTGGTTAGCACCACAGATACGCAGTATTTT. It specifies CSVVSTTDTQYF.

This chain connects TRBV30 to TRBJ1-1; D is ambiguous. V was shortened by 2 bases and J by 10 bases, with 17 bases between the two germline ends. This CDR3 is built from 13 residues. Germline V gives CDR1 GTSNPN, CDR2 SVGIG (reference sequence). CDR3 in DNA: TGTGCCTGGAGTAGCCCCGTGAGCTGGGGAGCTTTCTTT. It translates to CAWSSPVSWGAFF. Full variable domain (missing parts from reference TRBV30 and TRBJ1-1): SQTIHQWPATLVQPVGSPLSLECTVEGTSNPNLYWYRQAAGRGLQLLFYSVGIGQISSEVPQNLSASRPQDRQFILSSKKLLLSDSGFYLCAWSSPVSWGAFFGQGTRLTVV.

This rearrangement joins TRBV18 to TRBJ2-5; no firm D call. CDR1 and CDR2 from the germline V gene are KGHSH and LQKENI. V was clipped by 3 bases and J by 5 bases, with 19 bases between them. This CDR3 is built from 16 residues. The DNA for the CDR3 is TGTGCCAGCTCACCGGCCCCCCCCCAGTCCAGGGAGACCCAGTACTTC. As protein: CASSPAPPQSRETQYF.

This clonotype occurred a few times. V usage is TRBV11-3 and J usage is TRBJ2-3; D might be TRBD1 or TRBD2, each matching 5 bases. Germline CDR1 is SGHNT and CDR2 is YENEEA. The CDR3 runs 14 residues. Trimming took off 5 bases at V and 2 bases at J, with 11 bases between the two ends. The CDR3 sequence: CASSPRGPTDTQYF. The CDR3, as DNA: TGTGCCAGCAGCCCCCGGGGCCCCACAGATACGCAGTATTTT.

This clonotype was seen repeatedly, ten times or more. The rearrangement uses TRBV7-9 and TRBJ1-2; D possibly corresponds to TRBD1 (6 bases). The CDR3 has 13 amino acids. CDR1 is SEHNR, CDR2 FQNEAQ, per germline (reference sequence). Trimming took 6 bases from V and 2 from J, leaving 10 bases between them. CDR3 sequence: CASSPQGNYGYTF. The CDR3, as DNA: TGTGCCAGCAGTCCACAGGGAAACTATGGCTACACCTTC.

The CDR3 coding sequence is TGTGCTAGTGGTTTTACCTCCTACGAGCAGTACTTC. It codes for CASGFTSYEQYF. The chain has TRBV12-5 and TRBJ2-7; no reliable D call. The CDR3 contains 12 residues. V was pared by 3 bases and J by 0 bases, with 3 bases between. Germline V gene lookup returns CDR1 LGHNT and CDR2 FRNRAP. Variable domain in full (rest from reference TRBV12-5 and TRBJ2-7): DARVTQTPRHKVTEMGQEVTMRCQPILGHNTVFWYRQTMMQGLELLAYFRNRAPLDDSGMPKDRFSAEMPDATLATLKIQPSEPRDSAVYFCASGFTSYEQYFGPGTRLTVT.

This clonotype showed up many times. The chain recombines TRBV28 with TRBJ2-7; TRBD2 matches 10 bases. Germline V gene sequence: CDR1 MDHEN, CDR2 SYDVKM. The CDR3 length is 15 residues. After removal of 6 bases from V and 4 bases from J, the junction contained 9 bases not matched to a gene. The CDR3 sequence: CASRASGRSDYEQYF. The DNA for the CDR3 is TGTGCCAGCAGAGCTAGCGGGAGAAGCGATTACGAGCAGTACTTC.

This chain links TRBV25-1 with TRBJ2-1; D gene uncertain. The CDR3 spans 14 residues. The V gene's germline CDR1 is MGHDK and CDR2 SYGVNS. V lost 5 bases and J lost 4, with 12 bases in between. DNA of the CDR3: TGTGCCAGCAGTTCAGAGAGACCTTACAATGAGCAGTTCTTC. Residues: CASSSERPYNEQFF. The variable domain in full, completed from reference TRBV25-1 and TRBJ2-1, reads EADIYQTPRYLVIGTGKKITLECSQTMGHDKMYWYQQDPGMELHLIHYSYGVNSTEKGDLSSESTVSRIRTEHFPLTLESARPSHTSQYLCASSSERPYNEQFFGPGTRLTVL.

This clonotype came up a few times. V usage is TRBV10-1 and J usage is TRBJ2-1, with TRBD2 identical over 8 bases. CDR3 size: 19 residues. Trimming took 0 bases from V and 2 from J; bases not matched to a gene: 12. The V gene's germline CDR1 is WNHNN and CDR2 SYGVQD (reference sequence). As DNA, the CDR3 is TGCGCCAGCAGTGAGTCGGCTAGCGGGCCACTCGGGCCCTACAATGAGCAGTTCTTC. Its translation is CASSESASGPLGPYNEQFF.

This sequence joins TRBV6-1 and TRBJ2-6, with D possibly being TRBD2 (6 bases). The V end was cut by 7 bases, the J end by 0 bases, with 10 bases between. The V gene's germline CDR1 is MNHNS and CDR2 SASEGT. The CDR3 runs 15 residues. The CDR3 nucleotides are TGTGCCAGCATGTGGGGAGGCTCTGGGGCCAACGTCCTGACTTTC. It yields the protein CASMWGGSGANVLTF.

The chain joins TRBV6-1 to TRBJ1-6; 8 nucleotides agree with TRBD1. CDR1 and CDR2 (germline): MNHNS, SASEGT. V lost 7 bases to trimming and J lost 7 bases; unmatched junction nucleotides: 9. The CDR3 length is 15 residues. CDR3 DNA sequence: TGTGCCAGCAAAATGGACAGGGTGGGCAATTCACCCCTCCACTTT. This sequence encodes CASKMDRVGNSPLHF.

A few counts support this clonotype. The rearrangement uses TRBV12-3 or TRBV12-4 and TRBJ2-5; the match to TRBD1 covers 12 bases. The CDR3 contains 15 residues. V gave up 6 bases and J gave up 5 bases; unmatched junction bases: 7. CDR3 nucleotides: TGTGCCAGCAGATCCGGGACAGGGGGCGGGGAGACCCAGTACTTC. It yields the protein CASRSGTGGGETQYF.

At least ten counts were recorded for this clonotype. This rearrangement joins TRBV15 to TRBJ2-7, with TRBD1 matching 8 bases. The CDR3 runs to 15 residues. CDR1 is LNHNV, CDR2 YYDKDF, per germline (reference sequence). The junction had 7 bases not matched to a gene; V was cut back by 1 base and J by 5 bases. The CDR3, as DNA: TGTGCCACCAGCAGAGTCCAGGGGGCGCAGAACGAGCAGTACTTC. Its protein is CATSRVQGAQNEQYF.

This clonotype was counted ten times or more. The chain links TRBV7-2 to TRBJ2-3, with TRBD2 identical over 8 bases. V lost 7 bases, J lost 5 bases, and 11 bases stayed unmatched. CDR1 is SGHTA, CDR2 FQGNSA, per germline. This CDR3 comprises 15 residues. The CDR3: CASKKRESDIDTQYF. The CDR3 DNA is TGTGCCAGCAAAAAGCGGGAGTCGGATATAGATACGCAGTATTTT.

CDR3 coding DNA: TGCAGCGTTGAGAACCCCCGGGACAGGGGGTCCGTCGTCTATGGCTACACCTTC. Translating gives CSVENPRDRGSVVYGYTF. This chain joins TRBV29-1 and TRBJ1-2, with 11 bases fitting TRBD1. The CDR3 runs to 18 residues. The V and J ends lost 3 bases and 4 bases, in that order; junction bases with no gene match: 16. Germline V gives CDR1 SQVTM, CDR2 ANQGSEA.

The table lists this clonotype with many counts. The chain joins TRBV6-2 or TRBV6-3 to TRBJ1-2; D is unresolved. There are 13 residues in the CDR3. The germline gives CDR1 MNHEY, CDR2 SVGEGT. The V end lost 5 bases, the J end lost 4 bases, and 11 bases lay between the germline ends. The CDR3 protein is CASSRSGSYGYTF. CDR3 nucleotides: TGTGCCAGCAGTCGTAGCGGGAGCTATGGCTACACCTTC.

This clonotype showed up many times. The gene calls are TRBV12-3 or TRBV12-4 and TRBJ1-2; 7 bases map to TRBD1. The CDR3 totals 15 residues. After removal of 6 bases from V and 6 bases from J, the junction contained 13 bases not matched to a gene. This CDR3 is CASRISGQVPHGYTF. CDR3 in DNA: TGTGCCAGCAGGATATCAGGACAGGTCCCCCATGGCTACACCTTC.

The CDR3 is CASSPGTSGPGEQFF. In DNA, the CDR3 is TGTGCCAGCAGCCCCGGGACTAGCGGGCCAGGGGAGCAGTTCTTC. The chain joins TRBV7-3 to TRBJ2-1; 12 bases align to TRBD2. V shed 5 bases, J shed 10 bases, and the junction held 9 bases outside the gene matches. This CDR3 region has 15 residues. Germline loops: CDR1 SGHTA, CDR2 FQGTGA.

This clonotype was detected only a few times. The chain combines TRBV28 with TRBJ2-7; D remains unclear. This CDR3 has 16 amino acids. Per the germline V gene, CDR1 is MDHEN and CDR2 is SYDVKM. V was shortened by 5 bases and J by 2 bases, with 19 bases between the two germline ends. DNA for the CDR3: TGTGCCAGCAGTGCCAAGGTTGGGGTCATCGCCTACGAGCAGTACTTC. This sequence encodes CASSAKVGVIAYEQYF.

The chain recombines TRBV9 with TRBJ2-2, with D maybe TRBD2 (5 bases). Germline CDR1 reads SGDLS; CDR2 reads YYNGEE. The V and J ends lost 0 bases and 2 bases respectively, with 14 bases between them. The CDR3 totals 17 residues. This CDR3 is CASSVVGASPNTGELFF. The CDR3 bases are TGTGCCAGCAGCGTAGTTGGTGCTAGCCCTAACACCGGGGAGCTGTTTTTT. Variable domain in full (rest from reference TRBV9 and TRBJ2-2): DSGVTQTPKHLITATGQRVTLRCSPRSGDLSVYWYQQSLDQGLQFLIQYYNGEERAKGNILERFSAQQFPDLHSELNLSSLELGDSALYFCASSVVGASPNTGELFFGEGSRLTVL.

The CDR3 coding sequence is TGCGCCAGCAGCCAAGCGGGCGGGAGCCAAGAGACCCAGTACTTC. It translates to CASSQAGGSQETQYF. The rearrangement joins TRBV4-3 to TRBJ2-5; the match to TRBD2 covers 7 bases. This CDR3 has 15 amino acids. Germline CDR1 and CDR2: LGHNA and YSLEER. V lost 1 base and J lost 1; bases outside the gene matches: 3.